The T cell receptor (beta chain) under discussion was sequenced for a study of blood T cell repertoires in COVID-19. Study at large: In each case, the material was cDNA or gDNA derived from T cells, B-cell-depleted T cells, or PBMCs.

Sequencing was performed with immunoSEQ multiplex PCR; in TCRdb, only in-frame clones are kept and a portion is missing. The table shows about 73,000 clones, with roughly 89% occurring only once. CDR3 length equals 14 residues. V shed 6 bases and J shed 8 bases, with 19 bases lying between them. Germline CDR1 reads PRHDT; CDR2 reads FYEKMQ (reference sequence). The clonotype was recovered from an older man with acute or convalescent COVID-19. The sample taken for sequencing was peripheral blood. The V gene is TRBV13, the J gene TRBJ1-2, with D perhaps matching TRBD1 (6 bases). The CDR3 DNA reads TGTGCCAGCAGATACGGGGGGGGCTCCCCGGGCTACACCTTC. Protein sequence: CASRYGGGSPGYTF.